These 30 T cell receptor beta chains share one sample of origin, sequenced in a study of blood T cell repertoires in COVID-19. Assay: immunoSEQ multiplex PCR; the TCRdb copy retains only in-frame clones and omits some. The sample carries over 200,000 clones, around 86% recorded once. The sequenced sample consisted of peripheral blood. These receptors all come from a human donor in a cohort sampled during active COVID-19.

V gene TRBV18 combines with J gene TRBJ2-4, with TRBD2 identical over 15 bases. CDR1 and CDR2 from the germline V gene are KGHSH and LQKENI. The junction had 3 bases not matched to a gene; V was cut back by 6 bases and J by 0 bases. The CDR3 totals 17 residues. CDR3 in DNA: TGTGCCAGCTCCCCGGGACTAGCGGGAGGAGCCAAAAACATTCAGTACTTC. Its translation: CASSPGLAGGAKNIQYF. The full variable domain, its missing parts supplied by reference TRBV18 and TRBJ2-4, is NAGVMQNPRHLVRRRGQEARLRCSPMKGHSHVYWYRQLPEEGLKFMVYLQKENIIDESGMPKERFSAEFPKEGPSILRIQQVVRGDSAAYFCASSPGLAGGAKNIQYFGAGTRLSVL.

The V gene is TRBV19, the J gene TRBJ1-3; maybe TRBD1 (5 bases). Trimming stripped 4 bases from V and 4 bases from J, with 11 bases between. The CDR3 has 14 amino acids. The germline gives CDR1 LNHDA, CDR2 SQIVND (reference sequence). This chain's CDR3 is CASSRQPNGNTIYF. The CDR3 bases are TGTGCCAGTAGTAGACAGCCCAACGGAAACACCATATATTTT. Filled out from reference TRBV19 and TRBJ1-3, the complete variable domain reads DGGITQSPKYLFRKEGQNVTLSCEQNLNHDAMYWYRQDPGQGLRLIYYSQIVNDFQKGDIAEGYSVSREKKESFPLTVTSAQKNPTAFYLCASSRQPNGNTIYFGEGSWLTVV.

The chain combines TRBV7-2 with TRBJ2-7; maybe TRBD1 (8 bases). Germline V CDR1 and CDR2: SGHTA, FQGNSA. The CDR3 consists of 15 residues. V was pared by 5 bases and J by 1 base, with 15 bases between. CDR3 residues: CASSTTGGGSYEQYF. CDR3 nucleotide sequence: TGTGCCAGCAGCACCACAGGGGGGGGGTCCTACGAGCAGTACTTC.

This sequence joins TRBV5-4 and TRBJ2-5; D unclear. CDR3 length equals 12 residues. Germline V gene lookup returns CDR1 SGHNT and CDR2 YYREEE (reference sequence). V dropped 3 bases and J dropped 1 base, with 4 bases sitting between them. In nucleotides, the CDR3 is TGTGCCAGCAGCTCCCTCCAAGAGACCCAGTACTTC. Its translation is CASSSLQETQYF.

The V and J genes are TRBV7-9 and TRBJ1-2, with D maybe TRBD1 (6 bases). Germline V gene sequence: CDR1 SEHNR, CDR2 FQNEAQ (reference sequence). V shed 5 bases and J shed 4 bases, with 20 bases lying between them. CDR3 length: 16 amino acids. The DNA for the CDR3 is TGTGCCAGCAGCCCCGTTGGGTTGTCAGGGGCCTATGGCTACACCTTC. Translation: CASSPVGLSGAYGYTF.

This chain joins TRBV6-6 and TRBJ1-5, with TRBD1 matching 9 bases. With V trimmed by 6 bases and J by 3 bases, 12 bases remained unmatched. Germline loops: CDR1 MNHNY, CDR2 SVGAGI (reference sequence). This CDR3 has 17 amino acids. CDR3 nucleotides: TGTGCCAGCAGGCGATCCGGGACAGGGAGGACCAATCAGCCCCAGCATTTT. Translated, it gives CASRRSGTGRTNQPQHF.

The chain carries TRBV7-2 and TRBJ2-7, with TRBD2 as a possible D gene (5 bases). CDR1 is SGHTA and CDR2 is FQGNSA in the germline V gene. The CDR3 has 14 amino acids. The ends were cut back, 5 bases at V and 2 bases at J, with 13 bases in the middle. CDR3 sequence: CASSPRGGTYEQYF. CDR3 DNA sequence: TGTGCCAGCAGCCCAAGAGGAGGAACCTACGAGCAGTACTTC.

The CDR3 sequence: CATSAATDTQYF. CDR3 bases: TGTGCCACCAGCGCGGCAACAGATACGCAGTATTTT. The chain couples TRBV24-1 to TRBJ2-3; D is unresolved. The CDR3 has 12 residues. Germline V gene data show CDR1 as KGHDR and CDR2 as SFDVKD. The V and J ends lost 7 bases and 3 bases respectively, with 7 bases between them.

J is TRBJ1-6 and V is TRBV4-2; tentatively, D is TRBD1 (6 bases). Trimming removed 4 bases from V and 0 bases from J, with 19 bases in between. The CDR3 is 19 amino acids. Germline-derived CDR1 and CDR2 are LGHNA and YNFKEQ. The CDR3: CASSPEGGQRYSYNSPLHF. The DNA of the CDR3 is TGTGCCAGCAGCCCCGAGGGGGGGCAACGATACTCCTATAATTCACCCCTCCACTTT.

The rearrangement uses TRBV6-1 and TRBJ2-3; 8 nucleotides agree with TRBD2. Germline loops: CDR1 MNHNS, CDR2 SASEGT. V dropped 1 base and J dropped 6; count of bases not matched to a gene: 9. CDR3 size: 16 residues. The CDR3 DNA sequence: TGTGCCAGCAGTGAAGTCGGGAGGGCCGCTAAGGATACGCAGTATTTT. This translates into CASSEVGRAAKDTQYF.

This chain connects TRBV7-8 to TRBJ1-2, with 8 bases fitting TRBD1. V trimming: 0 bases; J trimming: 8 bases; junction bases outside the gene matches: 5. Germline CDR1 is SGHVS and CDR2 is FQNEAQ. The CDR3 runs 14 residues. In nucleotides, the CDR3 is TGTGCCAGCAGCTTAGCTCGACAGGGGAAAGGCTACACCTTC. Protein sequence: CASSLARQGKGYTF.

This chain uses TRBV5-5 with TRBJ2-7; the match to TRBD2 covers 9 bases. This CDR3 has 14 residues. Germline CDR1 and CDR2: SGHKS and YYEKEE (reference sequence). V shed 7 bases, J shed 2 bases, and the junction held 7 bases outside the gene matches. CDR3: CASARLAGTYEQYF. Here the CDR3 DNA reads TGTGCCAGCGCGCGGCTAGCGGGAACCTACGAGCAGTACTTC.

V is TRBV9 and J is TRBJ2-3; 8 nucleotides line up with TRBD2. The germline CDR1 and CDR2 sequences are SGDLS and YYNGEE. The CDR3 contains 15 residues. V was pared by 7 bases and J by 0 bases, with 7 bases of the junction left unmatched. CDR3 residues: CASGKRERSTDTQYF. The CDR3 coding sequence is TGTGCCAGCGGTAAGCGGGAGAGGAGCACAGATACGCAGTATTTT.

The J gene is TRBJ2-7, the V gene TRBV19; 8 bases line up with TRBD1. CDR3 length: 15 amino acids. J gave up 4 bases and V 1 base, and 6 bases lay outside the gene matches. The V gene's germline CDR1 is LNHDA and CDR2 SQIVND (reference sequence). CDR3 nucleotide sequence: TGTGCCAGTAGTATAGTATCGACAGGGGTATACGAGCAGTACTTC. This encodes CASSIVSTGVYEQYF.

V and J are TRBV6-2 or TRBV6-3 and TRBJ1-6, with D tentatively TRBD1 (6 bases). The CDR3 extends over 14 amino acids. Trimming removed 6 bases at V and 4 bases at J, with 10 bases between. CDR1 MNHEY and CDR2 SVGEGT come from the germline V gene. CDR3 sequence: CASSWTAYNSPLHF. CDR3 nucleotide sequence: TGTGCCAGCAGCTGGACAGCATATAATTCACCCCTCCACTTT.

The chain recombines TRBV18 with TRBJ1-4, with 7 bases aligning to TRBD1. The ends lost 2 bases at V and 3 bases at J; junction bases unmatched: 6. Germline-derived CDR1 and CDR2 are KGHSH and LQKENI. The CDR3 covers 16 residues. The CDR3 DNA follows: TGTGCCAGCTCACCATTTACAGGGGCGGCTAATGAAAAACTGTTTTTT. Amino acid sequence: CASSPFTGAANEKLFF.

The CDR3 DNA is TGTGCCACCAGCAGCGGGGGGATCTCCTACGAGCAGTACTTC. Amino acids: CATSSGGISYEQYF. The chain links TRBV15 to TRBJ2-7; TRBD2 aligns across 7 bases. The V gene end was trimmed by 3 bases and the J gene end by 0 bases; junction bases not matched to a gene: 2. CDR1 is LNHNV and CDR2 is YYDKDF in the germline V gene (reference sequence). CDR3 size: 14 residues.

This clone was seen once. The chain links TRBV3-1 (or the pseudogene TRBV3-2) to TRBJ2-5, with 16 bases identical to TRBD2. V gave up 4 bases and J gave up 5 bases; unmatched junction bases: 10. This CDR3 is built from 18 residues. The germline gives CDR1 LGHDT, CDR2 YNNKEL (reference sequence). The CDR3 DNA is TGTGCCAGCAGCCGGGGACTAGCGGGAGGGAAAGGTGTCGAGACCCAGTACTTC. Residues: CASSRGLAGGKGVETQYF.

This chain uses TRBV19 with TRBJ1-2; 8 bases align to TRBD1. The V segment lost 5 bases and the J segment 7 bases; nucleotides outside the gene matches: 6. The CDR3 sequence is 13 residues long. Per the germline V gene, CDR1 is LNHDA and CDR2 is SQIVND (reference sequence). CDR3 in DNA: TGTGCCAGTAGTTTACAGGGGGTGGCTGGCTACACCTTC. It specifies CASSLQGVAGYTF.

The V call is TRBV7-9, the J call TRBJ2-1; the match to TRBD2 covers 16 bases. Germline V gene data show CDR1 as SEHNR and CDR2 as FQNEAQ (reference sequence). J lost 1 base, V lost 5 bases, and 8 bases had no gene match. The CDR3 is 19 residues long. CDR3 sequence (DNA): TGTGCCAGCAGCGGGACTAGCGGGAGGGCCGGTGAATCCTACAATGAGCAGTTCTTC. It translates to CASSGTSGRAGESYNEQFF.

The gene calls are TRBV5-6 and TRBJ2-1, with D unclear. Germline-derived CDR1 and CDR2 are SGHDT and YYEEEE. The CDR3 loop spans 11 amino acids. Trimming pared 0 bases from V and 9 bases from J, leaving 4 bases between. The CDR3 coding sequence is TGTGCCAGCAGCTTGGGGAGTGAGCAGTTCTTC. It translates to CASSLGSEQFF.

The chain carries TRBV30 and TRBJ1-2, with no clear D. Per the germline V gene, CDR1 is GTSNPN and CDR2 is SVGIG (reference sequence). The V end lost 5 bases, the J end lost 0 bases, and 13 bases lay between the germline ends. The CDR3 has 14 residues. CDR3 nucleotides: TGTGCCTGGTTTCCCAGTCGTACTAACTATGGCTACACCTTC. Amino acids: CAWFPSRTNYGYTF.

The rearrangement joins TRBV11-2 to TRBJ1-3; D is unresolved. The CDR3 runs 16 residues. Germline V gene sequence: CDR1 SGHAT, CDR2 FQNNGV. V lost 0 bases and J 2 bases, leaving 11 bases between the germline ends. This CDR3 reads CASSLEKSRTGNTIYF. In nucleotides, the CDR3 is TGTGCCAGCAGCTTAGAAAAGTCCAGGACTGGAAACACCATATATTTT. Supplemented by reference TRBV11-2 and TRBJ1-3, the full variable domain reads EAGVAQSPRYKIIEKRQSVAFWCNPISGHATLYWYQQILGQGPKLLIQFQNNGVVDDSQLPKDRFSAERLKGVDSTLKIQPAKLEDSAVYLCASSLEKSRTGNTIYFGEGSWLTVV.

This rearrangement joins TRBV6-2 or TRBV6-3 to TRBJ1-1, with 8 bases identical to TRBD1. The ends lost 2 bases at V and 4 bases at J; junction bases unmatched: 3. Germline CDR1 is MNHEY and CDR2 is SVGEGT. This CDR3 is built from 14 residues. The CDR3 nucleotides are TGTGCCAGCAGTTACCAGGGGGCGGCCACTGAAGCTTTCTTT. This codes for CASSYQGAATEAFF.

The rearrangement uses TRBV9 and TRBJ2-2, with 8 bases fitting TRBD2. The V gene end was trimmed by 3 bases and the J gene end by 3 bases; junction bases not matched to a gene: 7. The CDR3 is made up of 16 amino acids. Germline CDR1 reads SGDLS; CDR2 reads YYNGEE. The CDR3 protein is CASSAREGLYTGELFF. Written as DNA, the CDR3 is TGTGCCAGCAGCGCCCGGGAGGGCCTGTACACCGGGGAGCTGTTTTTT.

The J gene is TRBJ2-7, the V gene TRBV29-1, with TRBD2 identical over 8 bases. Germline trimming cut 5 bases from V and 2 bases from J; bases unmatched to any gene: 5. The CDR3 length is 13 residues. Germline loops: CDR1 SQVTM, CDR2 ANQGSEA. The chain's CDR3 is CSVRLAPAYEQYF. CDR3 DNA: TGCAGCGTTAGACTAGCGCCTGCCTACGAGCAGTACTTC.

The chain employs TRBV4-1 and TRBJ1-5; D gene uncertain. With 2 bases removed from V and 0 bases from J, the gap between germline ends came to 11 bases. Per germline, CDR1 MGHRA and CDR2 YSYEKL. The CDR3 extends over 16 amino acids. The chain's CDR3 is CASSQQAHDSNQPQHF. CDR3 DNA sequence: TGCGCCAGCAGCCAACAGGCCCACGATAGCAATCAGCCCCAGCATTTT.

The rearrangement joins TRBV18 to TRBJ2-1; 14 bases align to TRBD2. The germline CDR1 and CDR2 sequences are KGHSH and LQKENI. The CDR3 runs to 17 residues. V shed 9 bases and J 3 bases; nucleotides not matched to a gene: 10. CDR3 sequence reads: CASTGTSGSLYYNEQFF. The CDR3 nucleotides are TGTGCCAGTACCGGGACTAGCGGGAGTCTGTACTACAATGAGCAGTTCTTC.

J is TRBJ2-3 and V is TRBV19, with TRBD2 matching over 13 bases. Germline CDR1 LNHDA, CDR2 SQIVND (reference sequence). The CDR3 spans 13 residues. Germline trimming cut 7 bases from V and 10 bases from J; bases unmatched to any gene: 5. CDR3 loop: CASTAGLAGAQYF. In DNA, the CDR3 is TGTGCCAGTACCGCAGGACTAGCGGGAGCGCAGTATTTT.

The chain employs TRBV7-2 and TRBJ2-2; no clear D gene. This CDR3 contains 16 residues. V lost 5 bases and J lost 1, with 14 bases in between. CDR1 is SGHTA and CDR2 is FQGNSA in the germline V gene. The CDR3 bases are TGTGCCAGCAGCCGCGACATCACCCGGAACACCGGGGAGCTGTTTTTT. It encodes CASSRDITRNTGELFF.